The rows below give T cell receptor beta chains drawn from one sample of a study of cytomegalovirus exposure and HLA in healthy donors. Assay: immunoSEQ multiplex PCR; the TCRdb copy retains only in-frame clones and omits some. The repertoire holds 75,000 to 90,000 clones, with 85% to 95% as singletons. The sample consisted of PBMCs. The receptors derive from a woman aged 18-35 years in good health and CMV-seronegative. The CDR3 runs from the conserved cysteine through the conserved F or W. A D gene is named only where the DNA matches it firmly. Expanded clones get a size class; other rows say once, few or many, or leave the size out.

TRBV7-8	.	TRBJ1-2	.	CASSLDINDRNYTF	TGTGCCAGCAGCTTAGATATCAACGACAGGAACTACACCTTC
TRBV7-9	.	TRBJ1-6	.	CASSIRTGVVSPLHF	TGTGCCAGCAGCATAAGGACGGGGGTGGTATCACCCCTCCACTTT
TRBV14	TRBD2	TRBJ2-1	once	CASSPREGTSGNIYNEQFF	TGTGCCAGCAGCCCAAGGGAGGGAACTAGCGGGAATATTTACAATGAGCAGTTCTTC
TRBV4-3	TRBD2	TRBJ2-1	.	CASSQGSGRMNEQFF	TGCGCCAGCAGCCAAGGGAGCGGGAGAATGAATGAGCAGTTCTTC
TRBV15	.	TRBJ2-7	.	CATSRARAVIPEQYF	TGTGCCACCAGCAGAGCTCGAGCGGTGATACCCGAGCAGTACTTC
TRBV10-1	TRBD1	TRBJ2-5	.	CASSGGQAGETQYF	TGCGCCAGCAGTGGGGGACAGGCTGGAGAGACCCAGTACTTC
TRBV11-2	.	TRBJ2-1	.	CASSFRPSGSYNEQFF	TGTGCCAGCAGCTTCCGACCCTCGGGTTCCTACAATGAGCAGTTCTTC
TRBV5-4	TRBD2	TRBJ2-7	.	CASSSSGGAYEQYF	TGTGCCAGCAGCTCTAGCGGGGGGGCCTACGAGCAGTACTTC
TRBV12-5	TRBD1	TRBJ2-7	.	CASGFPGKGATYEQYF	TGTGCTAGTGGTTTCCCCGGTAAGGGGGCAACCTACGAGCAGTACTTC
TRBV29-1	TRBD1	TRBJ1-2	.	CSVETGQPSYGYTF	TGCAGCGTTGAAACGGGACAGCCATCCTATGGCTACACCTTC
TRBV6-5	.	TRBJ1-4	.	CASSGLATNEKLFF	TGTGCCAGCAGCGGACTTGCAACTAATGAAAAACTGTTTTTT
TRBV9	.	TRBJ2-2	.	CASSVGGSNTGELFF	TGTGCCAGCAGCGTAGGGGGCTCGAACACCGGGGAGCTGTTTTTT
TRBV21-1	.	TRBJ1-1	.	CAGARCSMNTEAFF	TGTGCCGGGGCCCGGTGTAGTATGAACACTGAAGCTTTCTTT
TRBV7-2	.	TRBJ1-2	once	CASSLGPEGGGYTF	TGTGCCAGCAGCTTAGGGCCAGAAGGCGGTGGCTACACCTTC
TRBV14	TRBD2	TRBJ2-3	.	CASSQRGLADQRDTQYF	TGTGCCAGCAGCCAGCGCGGACTAGCGGACCAGAGGGATACGCAGTATTTT
TRBV14	.	TRBJ2-7	once	CASSQVLNEQYF	TGTGCCAGCAGCCAAGTTCTAAACGAGCAGTACTTC
TRBV19	.	TRBJ2-5	once	CASSFEQGETQYF	TGTGCCAGTAGTTTTGAACAGGGAGAGACCCAGTACTTC
TRBV7-2	.	TRBJ1-1	once	CASRTEGGLNTEAFF	TGTGCCAGCAGAACCGAGGGGGGGCTGAACACTGAAGCTTTCTTT